The rows below give T cell receptor beta chains drawn from one sample of a study of OX40 agonist ivuxolimab in advanced cancers. TCRdb's copy holds only in-frame clones and misses some; the assay was immunoSEQ multiplex PCR. The table lists 35,000 to 45,000 clones, around three quarters of them singletons. This sample comprised CD4+ or CD8+ T cells sorted from blood, obtained in a trial of the OX40 agonist ivuxolimab. All receptors derive from an adult with an advanced solid tumor such as melanoma, head and neck, liver or kidney cancer. Both conserved end residues are part of each CDR3. D genes are given only for firm matches. Size values are once, few and many counts, or a class for expanded clones, and some rows have none.

clone size,V gene,J gene,D gene,CDR3 DNA,CDR3 protein
NA,TRBV5-6,TRBJ2-1,NA,TGTGCCAGCAGCCTGTGGGCAAATGAGCAGTTCTTC,CASSLWANEQFF
NA,TRBV7-5,TRBJ1-6,NA,TGTGCCAGAAGCTCTTACCCCCCCCGGGGGACAGATAATTCACCCCTCCACTTT,CARSSYPPRGTDNSPLHF
NA,TRBV29-1,TRBJ1-1,NA,TGCAGCGTCGAAAAATTCAGGGGGAACACTGAAGCTTTCTTT,CSVEKFRGNTEAFF
once,TRBV2,TRBJ2-3,TRBD1,TGTGCCAGCACAGGGGACAGGGTCCCCACAGATACGCAGTATTTT,CASTGDRVPTDTQYF
NA,TRBV29-1,TRBJ1-1,TRBD1,TGCAGCGTTGAAAATCCGGACAGGGGAGGGACTGAAGCTTTCTTT,CSVENPDRGGTEAFF
NA,TRBV2,TRBJ2-1,NA,TGTGCCAGCAGTGAATTAAACAATGAGCAGTTCTTC,CASSELNNEQFF
few,TRBV4-1,TRBJ2-5,NA,TGCGCCAGCAGCCAAGGCCGGCGTGGACTTACCCCTGGGGAGACCCAGTACTTC,CASSQGRRGLTPGETQYF
NA,TRBV19,TRBJ1-2,NA,TGTGCCAGTAGTATCCTTACGGCAGGAGGTAGCTATGGCTACACCTTC,CASSILTAGGSYGYTF
NA,TRBV5-1,TRBJ2-3,NA,TGCGCCAGCAGACGCACCGGGACTTCTAGCACAGATACGCAGTATTTT,CASRRTGTSSTDTQYF
NA,TRBV10-3,TRBJ2-5,TRBD2,TGTGCCATCAGTGGTACTAGCGGGGGTTTAGGGGAGACCCAGTACTTC,CAISGTSGGLGETQYF
NA,TRBV4-2,TRBJ2-3,NA,TGTGCCAGCAGCCAAGATTTACTAGACACGGATACGCAGTATTTT,CASSQDLLDTDTQYF